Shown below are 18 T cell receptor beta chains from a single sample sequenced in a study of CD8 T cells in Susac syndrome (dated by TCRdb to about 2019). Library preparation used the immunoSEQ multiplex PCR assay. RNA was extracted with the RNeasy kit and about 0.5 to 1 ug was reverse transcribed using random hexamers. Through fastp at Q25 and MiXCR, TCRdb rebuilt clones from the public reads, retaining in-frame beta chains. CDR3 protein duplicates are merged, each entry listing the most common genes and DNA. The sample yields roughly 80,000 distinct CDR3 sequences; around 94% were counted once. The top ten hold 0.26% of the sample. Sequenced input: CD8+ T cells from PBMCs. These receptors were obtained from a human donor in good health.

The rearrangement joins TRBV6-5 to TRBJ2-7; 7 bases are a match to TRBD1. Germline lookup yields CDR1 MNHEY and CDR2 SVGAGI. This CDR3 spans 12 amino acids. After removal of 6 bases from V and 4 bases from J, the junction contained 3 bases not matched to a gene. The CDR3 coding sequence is TGTGCCAGCAGCCCGGACAGGTACGAGCAGTACGTC. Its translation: CASSPDRYEQYV.

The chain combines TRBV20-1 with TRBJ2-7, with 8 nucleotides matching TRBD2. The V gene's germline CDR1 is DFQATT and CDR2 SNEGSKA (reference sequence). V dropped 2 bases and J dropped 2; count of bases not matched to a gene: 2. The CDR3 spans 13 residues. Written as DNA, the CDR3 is TGCAGTGCTAGACCGGGACTAGCCTACGAGCAGTACGTC. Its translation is CSARPGLAYEQYV.

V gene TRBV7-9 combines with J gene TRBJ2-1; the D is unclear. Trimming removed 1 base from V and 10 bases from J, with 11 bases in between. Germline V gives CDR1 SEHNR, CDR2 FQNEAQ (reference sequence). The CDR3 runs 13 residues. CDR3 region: CASSLVGRQEQFF. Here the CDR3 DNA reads TGTGCCAGCAGCTTAGTTGGGCGGCAGGAGCAGTTCTTC.

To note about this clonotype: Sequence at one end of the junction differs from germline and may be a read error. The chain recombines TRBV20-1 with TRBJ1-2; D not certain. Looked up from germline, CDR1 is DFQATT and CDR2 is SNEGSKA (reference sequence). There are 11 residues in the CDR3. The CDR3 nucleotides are TGCAGTGCTGGAGAAGGGAGGGGCTACACCTTC. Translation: CSAGEGRGYTF.

The CDR3 DNA reads TGTGCCAGCAACCCTAGCGGGGAGTACAATGAGCAGTTCTTC. Encoded protein: CASNPSGEYNEQFF. The chain employs TRBV9 and TRBJ2-1, with 9 bases identical to TRBD2. J lost 4 bases, V lost 6 bases, and 5 bases had no gene match. This CDR3 contains 14 residues. The germline CDR1 and CDR2 sequences are SGDLS and YYNGEE.

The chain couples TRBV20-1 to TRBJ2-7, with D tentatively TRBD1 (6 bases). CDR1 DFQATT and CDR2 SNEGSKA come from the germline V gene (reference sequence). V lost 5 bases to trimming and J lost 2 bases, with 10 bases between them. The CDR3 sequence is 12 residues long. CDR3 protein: CSAFTGTYEQYF. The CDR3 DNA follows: TGCAGTGCTTTTACAGGGACCTACGAGCAGTACTTC.

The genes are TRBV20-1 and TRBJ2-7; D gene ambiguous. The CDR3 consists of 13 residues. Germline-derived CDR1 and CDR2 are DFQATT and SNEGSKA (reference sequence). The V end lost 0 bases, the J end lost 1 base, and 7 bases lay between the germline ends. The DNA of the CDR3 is TGCAGTGCTAGAGATCCCAGTTCCTACGAGCAGTACTTC. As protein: CSARDPSSYEQYF.

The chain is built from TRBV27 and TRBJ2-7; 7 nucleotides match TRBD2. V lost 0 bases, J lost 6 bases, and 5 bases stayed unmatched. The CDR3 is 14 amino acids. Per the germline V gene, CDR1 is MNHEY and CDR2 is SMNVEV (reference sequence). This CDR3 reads CASSLSTGGTEQYV. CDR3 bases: TGTGCCAGCAGTTTATCTACCGGGGGGACCGAGCAGTACGTC.

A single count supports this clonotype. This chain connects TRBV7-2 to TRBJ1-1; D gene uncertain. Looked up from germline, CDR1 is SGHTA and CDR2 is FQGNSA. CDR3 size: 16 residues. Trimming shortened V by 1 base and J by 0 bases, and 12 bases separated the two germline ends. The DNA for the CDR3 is TGTGCCAGCAGCTTAGAGCCGGGCGGAATGAACACTGAAGCTTTCTTT. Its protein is CASSLEPGGMNTEAFF. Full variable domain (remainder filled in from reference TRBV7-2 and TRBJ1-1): GAGVSQSPSNKVTEKGKDVELRCDPISGHTALYWYRQSLGQGLEFLIYFQGNSAPDKSGLPSDRFSAERTGGSVSTLTIQRTQQEDSAVYLCASSLEPGGMNTEAFFGQGTRLTVV.

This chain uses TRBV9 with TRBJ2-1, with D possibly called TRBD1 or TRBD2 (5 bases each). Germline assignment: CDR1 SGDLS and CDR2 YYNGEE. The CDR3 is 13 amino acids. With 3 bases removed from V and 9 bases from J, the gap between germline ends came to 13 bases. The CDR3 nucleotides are TGTGCCAGCAGCGATGGGGGACGGGGTGAGCAGTTCTTC. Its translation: CASSDGGRGEQFF.

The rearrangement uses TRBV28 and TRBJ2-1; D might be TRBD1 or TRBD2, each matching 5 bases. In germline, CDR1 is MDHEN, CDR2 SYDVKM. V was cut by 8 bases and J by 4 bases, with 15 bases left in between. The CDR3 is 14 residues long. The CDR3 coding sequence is TGTGCCAGCCACTCCCGGGACGGATACAATGAGCAGTTCTTC. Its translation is CASHSRDGYNEQFF.

The CDR3 region has the DNA TGTGCCAGCAGCCCCGACAGCTACAACACCGGGGAGCTGTTTTTT. It yields the protein CASSPDSYNTGELFF. The V gene is TRBV7-9, the J gene TRBJ2-2, with D perhaps TRBD1 (5 bases). Germline values: CDR1 SEHNR, CDR2 FQNEAQ (reference sequence). CDR3 length equals 15 residues. V shed 5 bases and J shed 2 bases, with 12 bases lying between them.

The CDR3 spells CASSLESDYYGYTF. CDR3 in DNA: TGTGCCAGCAGCTTAGAGTCAGACTACTATGGCTACACCTTC. The rearrangement joins TRBV7-9 to TRBJ1-2, with no clear D. The CDR3 has 14 amino acids. V dropped 1 base and J dropped 3 bases, with 9 bases sitting between them. Looked up from germline, CDR1 is SEHNR and CDR2 is FQNEAQ (reference sequence).

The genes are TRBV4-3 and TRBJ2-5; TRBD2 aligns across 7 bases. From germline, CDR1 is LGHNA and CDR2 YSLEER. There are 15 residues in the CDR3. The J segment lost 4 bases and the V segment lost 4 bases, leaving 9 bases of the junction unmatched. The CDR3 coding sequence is TGCGCCAGCAGCCCCTACCGGGGGGACGGAGAGACCCAGTACTTC. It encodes CASSPYRGDGETQYF.

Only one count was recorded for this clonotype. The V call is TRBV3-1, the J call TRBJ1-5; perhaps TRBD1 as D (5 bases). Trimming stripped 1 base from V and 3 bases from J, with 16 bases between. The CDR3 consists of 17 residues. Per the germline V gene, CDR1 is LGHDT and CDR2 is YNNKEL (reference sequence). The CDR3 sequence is CASSQGSSRAYNQPQHF. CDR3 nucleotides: TGTGCCAGCAGCCAAGGGAGCTCCAGGGCTTACAATCAGCCCCAGCATTTT.

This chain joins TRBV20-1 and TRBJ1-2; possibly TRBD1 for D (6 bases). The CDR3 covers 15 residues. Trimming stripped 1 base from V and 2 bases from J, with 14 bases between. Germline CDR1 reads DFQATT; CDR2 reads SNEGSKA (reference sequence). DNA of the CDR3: TGCAGTGCTAGAGCCTTGGGGCAGGGGAACTATGGCTACACCTTC. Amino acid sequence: CSARALGQGNYGYTF.

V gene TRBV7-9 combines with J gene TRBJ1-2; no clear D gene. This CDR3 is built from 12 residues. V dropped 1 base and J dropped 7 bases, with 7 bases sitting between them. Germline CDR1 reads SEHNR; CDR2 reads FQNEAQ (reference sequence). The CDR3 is CASSLGGVGYTF. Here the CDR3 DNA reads TGTGCCAGCAGCTTAGGCGGCGTTGGCTACACCTTC.

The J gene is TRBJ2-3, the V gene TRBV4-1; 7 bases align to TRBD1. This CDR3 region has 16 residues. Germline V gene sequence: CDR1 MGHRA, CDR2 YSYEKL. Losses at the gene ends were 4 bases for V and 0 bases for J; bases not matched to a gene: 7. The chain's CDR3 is CASSREGGQSTDTQYF. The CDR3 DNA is TGCGCCAGCAGCCGCGAAGGGGGCCAAAGCACAGATACGCAGTATTTT.